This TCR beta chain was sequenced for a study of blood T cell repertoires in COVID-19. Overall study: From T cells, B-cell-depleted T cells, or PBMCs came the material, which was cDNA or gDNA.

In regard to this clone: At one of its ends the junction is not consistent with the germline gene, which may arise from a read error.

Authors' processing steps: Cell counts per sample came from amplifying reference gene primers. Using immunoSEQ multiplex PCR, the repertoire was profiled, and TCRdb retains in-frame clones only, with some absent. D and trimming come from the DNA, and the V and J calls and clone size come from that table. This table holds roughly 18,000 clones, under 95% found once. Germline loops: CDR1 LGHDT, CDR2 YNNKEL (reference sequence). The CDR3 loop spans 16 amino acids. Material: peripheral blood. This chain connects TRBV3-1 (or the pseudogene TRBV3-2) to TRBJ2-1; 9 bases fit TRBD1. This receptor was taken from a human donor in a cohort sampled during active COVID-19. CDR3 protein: CASSQVPGQGVYEQFF. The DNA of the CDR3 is TGTGCCAGCAGTCAAGTCCCGGGACAGGGTGTTTATGAGCAGTTCTTC.